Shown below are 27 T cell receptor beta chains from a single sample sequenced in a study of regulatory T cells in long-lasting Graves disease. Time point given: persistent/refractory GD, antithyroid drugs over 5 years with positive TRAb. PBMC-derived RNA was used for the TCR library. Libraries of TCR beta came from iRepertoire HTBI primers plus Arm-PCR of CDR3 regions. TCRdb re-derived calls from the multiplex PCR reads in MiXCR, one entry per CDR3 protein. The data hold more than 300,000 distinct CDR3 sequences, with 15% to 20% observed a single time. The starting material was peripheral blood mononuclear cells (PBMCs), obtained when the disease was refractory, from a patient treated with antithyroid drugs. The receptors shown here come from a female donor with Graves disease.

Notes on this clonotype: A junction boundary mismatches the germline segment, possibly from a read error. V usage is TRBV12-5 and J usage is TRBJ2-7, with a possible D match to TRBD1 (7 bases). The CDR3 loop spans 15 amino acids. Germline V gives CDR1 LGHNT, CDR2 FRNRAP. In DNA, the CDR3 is TGTGCTAGTGGTCCTCGACAGGGAGGAACCTACGAGCAGAACTTC. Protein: CASGPRQGGTYEQNF.

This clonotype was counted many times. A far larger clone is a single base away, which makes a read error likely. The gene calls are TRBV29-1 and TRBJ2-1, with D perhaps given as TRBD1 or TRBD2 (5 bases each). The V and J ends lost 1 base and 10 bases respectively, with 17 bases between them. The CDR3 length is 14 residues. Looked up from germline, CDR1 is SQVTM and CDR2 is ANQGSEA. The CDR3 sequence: CSVEGDGYSYEQFF. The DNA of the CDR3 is TGCAGCGTTGAAGGGGACGGCTATTCCTACGAGCAGTTCTTC.

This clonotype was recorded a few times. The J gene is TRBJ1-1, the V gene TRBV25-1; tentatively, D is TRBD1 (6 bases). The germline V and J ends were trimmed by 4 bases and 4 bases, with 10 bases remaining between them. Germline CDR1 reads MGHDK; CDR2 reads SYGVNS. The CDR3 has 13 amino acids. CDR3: CASSVGGPTEAFF. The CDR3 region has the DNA TGTGCCAGCAGTGTGGGGGGCCCCACTGAAGCTTTCTTT.

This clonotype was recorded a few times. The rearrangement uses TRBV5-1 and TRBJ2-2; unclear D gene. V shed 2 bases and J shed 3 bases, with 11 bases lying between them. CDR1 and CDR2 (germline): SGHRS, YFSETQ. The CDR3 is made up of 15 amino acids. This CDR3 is CASSFRQADTGELFF. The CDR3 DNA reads TGCGCCAGCAGCTTTCGGCAGGCCGACACCGGGGAGCTGTTTTTT.

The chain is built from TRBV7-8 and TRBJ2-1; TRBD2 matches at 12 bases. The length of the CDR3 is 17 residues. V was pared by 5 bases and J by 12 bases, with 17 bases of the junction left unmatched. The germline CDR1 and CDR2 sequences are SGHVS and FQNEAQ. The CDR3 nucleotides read TGTGCCAGCAGCCCCAGACTGACTAGCGGGGGAACGAGCGGGCAGTTCTTC. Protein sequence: CASSPRLTSGGTSGQFF.

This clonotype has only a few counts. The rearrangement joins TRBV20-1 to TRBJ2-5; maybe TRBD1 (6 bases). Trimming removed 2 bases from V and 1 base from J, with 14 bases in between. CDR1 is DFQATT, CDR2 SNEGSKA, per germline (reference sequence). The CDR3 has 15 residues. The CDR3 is CSARLQGQLQETQYF. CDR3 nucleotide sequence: TGCAGTGCTAGACTCCAAGGACAGCTCCAAGAGACCCAGTACTTC.

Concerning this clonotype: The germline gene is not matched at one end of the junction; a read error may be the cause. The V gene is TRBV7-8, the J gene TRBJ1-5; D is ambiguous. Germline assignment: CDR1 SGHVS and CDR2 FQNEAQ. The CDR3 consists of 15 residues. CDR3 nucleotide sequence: TGTGCCAGCAGCCCATCTCGAATCAGCAATCGGCCCCAGCATTTT. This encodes CASSPSRISNRPQHF.

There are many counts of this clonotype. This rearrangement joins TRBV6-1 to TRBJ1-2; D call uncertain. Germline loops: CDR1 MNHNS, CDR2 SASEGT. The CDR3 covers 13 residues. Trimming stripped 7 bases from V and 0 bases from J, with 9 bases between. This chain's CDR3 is CASIRTPNYGYTF. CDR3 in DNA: TGTGCCAGCATCCGGACGCCTAACTATGGCTACACCTTC.

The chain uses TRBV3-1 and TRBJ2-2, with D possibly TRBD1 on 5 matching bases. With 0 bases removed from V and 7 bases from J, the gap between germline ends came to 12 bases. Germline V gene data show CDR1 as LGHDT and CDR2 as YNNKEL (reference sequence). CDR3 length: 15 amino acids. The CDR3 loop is CASSQDLGTGGELFF. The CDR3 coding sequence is TGTGCCAGCAGCCAAGATCTGGGTACAGGCGGGGAGCTGTTTTTT.

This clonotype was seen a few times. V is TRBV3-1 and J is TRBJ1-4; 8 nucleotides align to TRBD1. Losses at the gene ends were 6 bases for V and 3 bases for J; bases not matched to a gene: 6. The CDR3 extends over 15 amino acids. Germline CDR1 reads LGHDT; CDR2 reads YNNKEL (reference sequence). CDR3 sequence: CASSRTGGANEKLFF. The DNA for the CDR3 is TGTGCCAGCAGTCGTACAGGGGGTGCTAATGAAAAACTGTTTTTT.

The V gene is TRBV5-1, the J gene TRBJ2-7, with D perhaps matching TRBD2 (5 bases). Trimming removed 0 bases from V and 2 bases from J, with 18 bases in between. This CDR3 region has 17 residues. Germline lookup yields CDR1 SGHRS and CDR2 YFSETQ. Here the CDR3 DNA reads TGCGCCAGCAGCTTGGTTTATCAAACTAGTCCCACCTACGAGCAGTACTTC. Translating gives CASSLVYQTSPTYEQYF.

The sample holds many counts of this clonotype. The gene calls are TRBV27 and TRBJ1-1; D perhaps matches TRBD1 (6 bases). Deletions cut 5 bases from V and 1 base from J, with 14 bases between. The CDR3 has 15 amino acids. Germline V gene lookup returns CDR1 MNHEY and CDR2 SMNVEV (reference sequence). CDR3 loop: CASSLYWTENTEAFF. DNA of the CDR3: TGTGCCAGCAGTCTCTACTGGACAGAGAACACTGAAGCTTTCTTT.

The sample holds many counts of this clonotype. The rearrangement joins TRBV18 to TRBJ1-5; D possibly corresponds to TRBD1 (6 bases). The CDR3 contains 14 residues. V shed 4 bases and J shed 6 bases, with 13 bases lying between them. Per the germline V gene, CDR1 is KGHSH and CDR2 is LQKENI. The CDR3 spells CASSLAGAGQPQHF. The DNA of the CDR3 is TGTGCCAGCTCACTCGCAGGGGCAGGTCAGCCCCAGCATTTT.

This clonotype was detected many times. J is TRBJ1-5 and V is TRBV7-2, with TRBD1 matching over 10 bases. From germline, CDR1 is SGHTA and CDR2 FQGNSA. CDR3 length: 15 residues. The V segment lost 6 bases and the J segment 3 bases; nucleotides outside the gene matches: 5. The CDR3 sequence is CASRPGQGYNQPQHF. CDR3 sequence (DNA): TGTGCCAGCAGGCCGGGACAGGGGTACAATCAGCCCCAGCATTTT.

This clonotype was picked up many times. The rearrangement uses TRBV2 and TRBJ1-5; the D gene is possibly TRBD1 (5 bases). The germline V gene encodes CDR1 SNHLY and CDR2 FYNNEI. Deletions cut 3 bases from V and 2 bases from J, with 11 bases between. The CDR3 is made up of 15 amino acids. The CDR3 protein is CASSDRGDGNQPQHF. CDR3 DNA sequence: TGTGCCAGCAGTGATCGGGGGGACGGCAATCAGCCCCAGCATTTT.

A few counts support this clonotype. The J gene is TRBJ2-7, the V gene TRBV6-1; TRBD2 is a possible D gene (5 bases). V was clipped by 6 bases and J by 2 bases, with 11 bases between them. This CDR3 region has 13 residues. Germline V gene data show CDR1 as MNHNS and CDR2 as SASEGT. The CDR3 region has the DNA TGTGCCAGCAGACCGAGCGGCCCCTACGAGCAGTACTTC. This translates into CASRPSGPYEQYF.

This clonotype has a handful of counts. As DNA, the CDR3 is TGTGCCAGCAGCTTAGGGGCGGGGACGTACGGCAATGAGCAGTTCTTC. It codes for CASSLGAGTYGNEQFF. This chain links TRBV7-2 with TRBJ2-1; maybe TRBD2 (6 bases). This CDR3 has 16 amino acids. V lost 1 base, J lost 6 bases, and 16 bases lay in between. Germline V gene lookup returns CDR1 SGHTA and CDR2 FQGNSA.

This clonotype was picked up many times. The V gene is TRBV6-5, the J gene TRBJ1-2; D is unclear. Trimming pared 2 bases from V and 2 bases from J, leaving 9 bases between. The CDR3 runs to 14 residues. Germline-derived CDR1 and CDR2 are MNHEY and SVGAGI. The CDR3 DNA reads TGTGCCAGCAGTTACGGAGGGCCCAACTATGGCTACACCTTC. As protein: CASSYGGPNYGYTF.

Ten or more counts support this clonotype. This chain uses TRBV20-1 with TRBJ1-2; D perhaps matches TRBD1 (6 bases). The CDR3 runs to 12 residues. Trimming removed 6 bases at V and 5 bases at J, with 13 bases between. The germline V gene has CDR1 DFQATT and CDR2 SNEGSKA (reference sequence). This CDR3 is CSARTDRYGYTF. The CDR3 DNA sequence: TGCAGTGCGCGGACAGACCGGTATGGCTACACCTTC.

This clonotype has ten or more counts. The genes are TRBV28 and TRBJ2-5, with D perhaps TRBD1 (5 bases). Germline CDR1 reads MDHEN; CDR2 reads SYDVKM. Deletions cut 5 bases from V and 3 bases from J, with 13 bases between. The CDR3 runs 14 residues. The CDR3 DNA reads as TGTGCCAGCAGTCTTCCAGTAGGGGAAGAGACCCAGTACTTC. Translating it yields CASSLPVGEETQYF.

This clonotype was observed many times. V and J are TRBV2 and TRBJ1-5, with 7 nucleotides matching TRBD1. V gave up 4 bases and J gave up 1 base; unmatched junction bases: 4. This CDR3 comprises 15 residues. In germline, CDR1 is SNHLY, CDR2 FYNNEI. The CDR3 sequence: CASSAEGASNQPQHF. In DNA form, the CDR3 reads TGTGCCAGCAGTGCCGAGGGGGCCAGCAATCAGCCCCAGCATTTT.

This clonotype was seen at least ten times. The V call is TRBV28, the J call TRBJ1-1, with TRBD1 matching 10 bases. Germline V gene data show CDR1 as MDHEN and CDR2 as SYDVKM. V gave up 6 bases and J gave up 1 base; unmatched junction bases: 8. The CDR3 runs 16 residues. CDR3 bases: TGTGCCAGCAGCACGGGACAGGGGAGGGCGAACACTGAAGCTTTCTTT. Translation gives CASSTGQGRANTEAFF. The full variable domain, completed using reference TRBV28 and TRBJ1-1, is DVKVTQSSRYLVKRTGEKVFLECVQDMDHENMFWYRQDPGLGLRLIYFSYDVKMKEKGDIPEGYSVSREKKERFSLILESASTNQTSMYLCASSTGQGRANTEAFFGQGTRLTVV.

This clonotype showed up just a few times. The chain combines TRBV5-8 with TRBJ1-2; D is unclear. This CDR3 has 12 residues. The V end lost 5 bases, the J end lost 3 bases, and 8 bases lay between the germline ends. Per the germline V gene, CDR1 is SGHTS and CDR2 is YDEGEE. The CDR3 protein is CASRPEYYGYTF. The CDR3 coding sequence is TGTGCCAGCAGACCAGAGTACTATGGCTACACCTTC.

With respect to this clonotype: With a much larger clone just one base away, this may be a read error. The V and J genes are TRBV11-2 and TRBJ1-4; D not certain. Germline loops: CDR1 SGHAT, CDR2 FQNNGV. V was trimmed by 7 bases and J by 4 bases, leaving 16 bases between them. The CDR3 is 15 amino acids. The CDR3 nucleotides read TGTGCCAGCACCGACATCCCACGTCTTAATGAAAAACTGTTTTTT. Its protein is CASTDIPRLNEKLFF. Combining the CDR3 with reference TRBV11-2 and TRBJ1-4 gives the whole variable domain EAGVAQSPRYKIIEKRQSVAFWCNPISGHATLYWYQQILGQGPKLLIQFQNNGVVDDSQLPKDRFSAERLKGVDSTLKIQPAKLEDSAVYLCASTDIPRLNEKLFFGSGTQLSVL.

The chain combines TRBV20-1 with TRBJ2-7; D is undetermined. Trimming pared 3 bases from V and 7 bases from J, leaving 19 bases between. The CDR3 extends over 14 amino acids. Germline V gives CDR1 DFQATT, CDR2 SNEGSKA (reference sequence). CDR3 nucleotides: TGCAGTGCTAGTCGGCCAGAGCACTCTTGGGAGCAGTACTTC. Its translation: CSASRPEHSWEQYF.

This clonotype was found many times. In DNA form, the CDR3 reads TGTGCCAGCAGCTTGGGTCAGGGGGCATCTGAAGCTTTCTTT. Its translation is CASSLGQGASEAFF. This chain uses TRBV7-6 with TRBJ1-1; 8 nucleotides agree with TRBD1. Trimming cost V 3 bases and J 6 bases; bases outside gene matches: 6. Germline CDR1 and CDR2: SGHVS and FNYEAQ. This CDR3 contains 14 residues.

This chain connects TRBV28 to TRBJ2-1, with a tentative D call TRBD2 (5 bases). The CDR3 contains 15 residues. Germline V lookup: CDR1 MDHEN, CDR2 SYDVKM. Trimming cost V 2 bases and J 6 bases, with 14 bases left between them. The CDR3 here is CASSLRLGEVNEQFF. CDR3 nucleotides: TGTGCCAGCAGTTTACGTCTGGGAGAGGTCAATGAGCAGTTCTTC.